This T cell receptor beta chain was captured in a study of T cells in women clearing cervical HPV infection. Measured with immunoSEQ multiplex PCR; TCRdb has only the in-frame clones, and not every one. This table holds over 45,000 clones. The source is a woman between 18 and 75 years old with a cervical HPV16 infection that either progressed to CIN3+ or cleared (not recorded which). Sequencing was carried out using blood buffy coat.

Incomplete CDR3 DNA: TGTGCCAGCAGCCTAGGATCGGGGTCTGGGGCCAACGTC. Translating it yields CASSLGSGSGANV. The entire CDR3 protein reads CASSLGSGSGANVLTF. The V and J genes are TRBV7-3 and TRBJ2-6; D possibly corresponds to TRBD2 (5 bases). The read ends 3 residues shy of where the CDR3 ends; the end is completed using the germline J gene. The CDR3 has 16 residues. Germline V gene data show CDR1 as SGHTA and CDR2 as FQGTGA. Trimming took off 5 bases at V and 1 base at J, with 12 bases between the two ends.